One and the same sample provided the 18 T cell receptor beta chains below, sequenced in a study of shared clonotypes between healthy human individuals. The data were produced by immunoSEQ multiplex PCR, yet TCRdb's version contains in-frame clones alone and is incomplete. The sample records a few hundred thousand clones, approximately 77% being singletons. Sequencing used PBMCs. All receptors come from a woman between 40 and 50 years old in good health. Some clones in this sample may be carry-over from other donors' samples.

A remark on this clone: Only one base separates this from a far larger clonotype, so it likely reflects a read error. Other DNA variants within this sample encode the same CDR3. This chain links TRBV27 with TRBJ1-5; D is unresolved. Germline lookup yields CDR1 MNHEY and CDR2 SMNVEV (reference sequence). The CDR3 loop spans 14 amino acids. CDR3 nucleotide sequence: TGTGCCAGCAGTCCACTCGGGCGAGATCAGCCCCAGCATTTC. This translates into CASSPLGRDQPQHF.

The chain employs TRBV6-5 and TRBJ1-4; TRBD1 agrees at 8 bases. Trimming at V came to 6 bases and at J to 8 bases, leaving 11 bases not matched to a gene. The length of the CDR3 is 15 residues. Looked up from germline, CDR1 is MNHEY and CDR2 is SVGAGI. The CDR3 coding sequence is TGTGCCAGCAGCACCAGACAGGGGATCTTGGAAAAACTGTTTTTT. Its translation: CASSTRQGILEKLFF.

The V call is TRBV28, the J call TRBJ1-2; D is unresolved. CDR3 length: 13 amino acids. CDR1 and CDR2 (germline): MDHEN, SYDVKM. V was trimmed by 8 bases and J by 5 bases, leaving 15 bases between them. CDR3 in amino acids: CASVSAPGYGYTF. The CDR3 DNA reads as TGTGCCAGCGTCTCGGCCCCTGGTTATGGCTACACCTTC.

The V and J genes are TRBV18 and TRBJ1-1, with D hard to call. The CDR3 extends over 12 amino acids. The germline V and J ends were trimmed by 2 bases and 8 bases, with 9 bases remaining between them. Germline V gives CDR1 KGHSH, CDR2 LQKENI. CDR3 DNA sequence: TGTGCCAGCTCACCAGTTCAAAGGGAAGCTTTCTTT. Amino acid sequence: CASSPVQREAFF.

The rearrangement joins TRBV27 to TRBJ2-7, with D possibly being TRBD2 (5 bases). Trimming left V 7 bases short and J 5 bases short, with 18 bases between. The germline gives CDR1 MNHEY, CDR2 SMNVEV (reference sequence). This CDR3 spans 14 amino acids. DNA of the CDR3: TGTGCCAGCATGAGGAGCGGCCCCTGGGACGAGCAGTACTTC. Encoded protein: CASMRSGPWDEQYF.

The chain employs TRBV2 and TRBJ2-1, with D perhaps being TRBD1 or TRBD2 (5 bases each). The germline V gene has CDR1 SNHLY and CDR2 FYNNEI. With 2 bases removed from V and 8 bases from J, the gap between germline ends came to 7 bases. There are 12 residues in the CDR3. For the CDR3, the DNA is TGTGCCAGCAGTGAACGGGGCTATGAGCAGTTCTTC. This translates into CASSERGYEQFF.

The chain couples TRBV28 to TRBJ2-7; 7 positions agree with TRBD1. Trimming removed 4 bases from V and 1 base from J; junction bases left unmatched: 4. From germline, CDR1 is MDHEN and CDR2 SYDVKM. This CDR3 is 14 amino acids long. This chain's CDR3 is CASSSPGQSYEQYF. In nucleotides, the CDR3 is TGTGCCAGCAGTTCTCCGGGACAGTCCTACGAGCAGTACTTC.

The chain carries TRBV9 and TRBJ2-7; 7 bases line up with TRBD2. Germline trimming cut 1 base from V and 2 bases from J; bases unmatched to any gene: 3. CDR1 and CDR2 (germline): SGDLS, YYNGEE. The CDR3 covers 14 residues. The CDR3 protein is CASSVRDYPYEQYF. In DNA, the CDR3 is TGTGCCAGCAGCGTAAGGGACTACCCCTACGAGCAGTACTTC.

The chain has TRBV9 and TRBJ1-2; D gene uncertain. The V gene lost 3 bases and the J gene lost 1 base, with 13 bases spanning the gap. Germline values: CDR1 SGDLS, CDR2 YYNGEE. This CDR3 has 15 amino acids. The CDR3 spells CASSANQDYNYGYTF. CDR3 bases: TGTGCCAGCAGCGCCAACCAGGATTATAACTATGGCTACACCTTC. Combining the CDR3 with reference TRBV9 and TRBJ1-2 gives the whole variable domain DSGVTQTPKHLITATGQRVTLRCSPRSGDLSVYWYQQSLDQGLQFLIQYYNGEERAKGNILERFSAQQFPDLHSELNLSSLELGDSALYFCASSANQDYNYGYTFGSGTRLTVV.

The genes are TRBV11-2 and TRBJ2-7, with 7 bases fitting TRBD2. The CDR3 runs to 17 residues. J gave up 3 bases and V 0 bases, and 11 bases lay outside the gene matches. Per the germline V gene, CDR1 is SGHAT and CDR2 is FQNNGV. The DNA for the CDR3 is TGTGCCAGCAGCTTAGATGGGAGGGCGGGATCCTTCTACGAGCAGTACTTC. It codes for CASSLDGRAGSFYEQYF.

This clone showed up just once. The chain links TRBV5-4 to TRBJ2-3; D is perhaps TRBD1 (5 bases). Germline values: CDR1 SGHNT, CDR2 YYREEE (reference sequence). The V gene lost 4 bases and the J gene lost 2 bases, with 14 bases spanning the gap. This CDR3 is built from 15 residues. The CDR3 loop is CASSLGVSYTDTQYF. As DNA, the CDR3 is TGTGCCAGCAGCCTAGGGGTCTCCTACACAGATACGCAGTATTTT.

The V gene is TRBV10-3, the J gene TRBJ2-7; D unclear. Trimming took 0 bases from V and 5 from J, leaving 5 bases between them. Germline V lookup: CDR1 ENHRY, CDR2 SYGVKD. This CDR3 spans 12 amino acids. The CDR3 region is CAISESGHEQYF. In DNA, the CDR3 is TGTGCCATCAGTGAGTCCGGACACGAGCAGTACTTC.

The rearrangement links TRBV2 to TRBJ1-1; D remains unclear. This CDR3 contains 13 residues. V gave up 8 bases and J gave up 2 bases, with 12 bases separating them. CDR1 and CDR2 (germline): SNHLY, FYNNEI. CDR3 sequence (DNA): TGTGCCAGCTCTCCAGCAATAAACACTGAAGCTTTCTTT. Protein product: CASSPAINTEAFF.

This clone has only one observation. The chain carries TRBV5-1 and TRBJ2-7, with TRBD2 as a possible D gene (5 bases). V lost 6 bases and J lost 2, with 12 bases in between. The germline V gene encodes CDR1 SGHRS and CDR2 YFSETQ. CDR3 length equals 13 residues. The CDR3 coding sequence is TGCGCCAGCACCATTGGGAGTACCTACGAGCAGTACTTC. This translates into CASTIGSTYEQYF.

This chain joins TRBV16 and TRBJ2-7; D unclear. The V and J ends lost 3 bases and 3 bases respectively, with 6 bases between them. Germline CDR1 KGHSY, CDR2 FQNENV. CDR3 length: 12 residues. The CDR3 sequence is CASSQQGYEQYF. Here the CDR3 DNA reads TGTGCCAGCAGCCAGCAAGGCTACGAGCAGTACTTC.

This sequence joins TRBV28 and TRBJ2-7, with TRBD2 matching 8 bases. V shed 7 bases and J 0 bases; nucleotides not matched to a gene: 5. CDR3 size: 14 residues. Germline V gene sequence: CDR1 MDHEN, CDR2 SYDVKM. The CDR3 is CASTWGTSSYEQYF. The DNA of the CDR3 is TGTGCCAGCACTTGGGGGACTAGCTCCTACGAGCAGTACTTC.

This chain connects TRBV6-5 to TRBJ1-2; a possible D gene is TRBD1 (5 bases). CDR3 length: 15 residues. The V gene's germline CDR1 is MNHEY and CDR2 SVGAGI. V lost 5 bases, J lost 4 bases, and 17 bases lay in between. The CDR3, as DNA: TGTGCCAGCAGTCCAGGGCAGGGACGAAGCTATGGCTACACCTTC. Amino acid sequence: CASSPGQGRSYGYTF.

This clone has only a few counts. Other DNA sequences of this sample code for an identical CDR3. V and J are TRBV28 and TRBJ2-7; D unresolved. Germline V CDR1 and CDR2: MDHEN, SYDVKM. V gave up 3 bases and J gave up 2 bases, with 5 bases separating them. CDR3 size: 12 residues. The DNA for the CDR3 is TGTGCCAGCAGTTTCGGTCCCTACGAGCAGTACTTC. Translating gives CASSFGPYEQYF.